This TCR beta chain was recorded in a study of T-cell memory formation after mild COVID-19. Study findings and constraints: Contracting clones, day 15 to 85, had balanced CD4/CD8, and later expanders favored CD4+.

About this clonotype: What it binds is not known.

TCRdb used MiXCR to reprocess the 5' RACE reads, holding one entry per CDR3 protein. The sample carries about 440,000 distinct CDR3 sequences, over 15% recorded once. Trimming removed 4 bases from V and 3 bases from J; junction bases left unmatched: 7. The CDR3 runs to 14 residues. CDR1 and CDR2 (germline): SGDLS, YYNGEE. The TCR originated in an adult woman who had mild COVID-19 (a few samples of this study predate the infection). Cell type and time point are not known. Sequences were obtained from PBMCs or a T cell subset sorted from them (not recorded which). V usage is TRBV9 and J usage is TRBJ2-7; 7 bases are shared with TRBD2. CDR3 loop: CASSFGGSDYEQYF. CDR3 bases: TGTGCCAGCAGCTTCGGGGGGAGCGACTACGAGCAGTACTTC.